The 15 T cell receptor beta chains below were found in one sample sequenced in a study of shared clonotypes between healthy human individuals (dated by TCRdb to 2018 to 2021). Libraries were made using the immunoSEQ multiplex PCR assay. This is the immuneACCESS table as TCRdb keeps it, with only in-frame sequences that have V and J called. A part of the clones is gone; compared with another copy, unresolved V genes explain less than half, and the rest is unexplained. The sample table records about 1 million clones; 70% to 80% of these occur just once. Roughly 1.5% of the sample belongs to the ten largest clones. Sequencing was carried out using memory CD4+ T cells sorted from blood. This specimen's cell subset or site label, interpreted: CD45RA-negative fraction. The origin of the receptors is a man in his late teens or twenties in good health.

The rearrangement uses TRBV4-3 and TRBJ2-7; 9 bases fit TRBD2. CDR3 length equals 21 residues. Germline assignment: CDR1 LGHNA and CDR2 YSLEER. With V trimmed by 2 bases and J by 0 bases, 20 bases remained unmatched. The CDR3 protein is CASSQNPLSLMRTSDSYEQYF. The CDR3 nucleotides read TGCGCCAGCAGCCAAAATCCTTTGTCGCTGATGAGGACTAGCGACTCCTACGAGCAGTACTTC.

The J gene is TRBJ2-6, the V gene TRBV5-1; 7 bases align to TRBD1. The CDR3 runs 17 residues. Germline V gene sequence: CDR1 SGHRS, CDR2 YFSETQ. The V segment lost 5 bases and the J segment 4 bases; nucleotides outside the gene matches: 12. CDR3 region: CASRTGTVGSGANVLTF. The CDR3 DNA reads TGCGCCAGCAGGACCGGGACAGTAGGCTCCGGGGCCAACGTCCTGACTTTC.

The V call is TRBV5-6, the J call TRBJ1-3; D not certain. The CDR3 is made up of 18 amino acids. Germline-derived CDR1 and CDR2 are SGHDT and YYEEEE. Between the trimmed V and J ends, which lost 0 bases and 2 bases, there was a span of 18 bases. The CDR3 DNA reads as TGTGCCAGCAGCTTGGTTGCAGGTCTCGGTCTAACTGGAAACACCATATATTTT. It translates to CASSLVAGLGLTGNTIYF.

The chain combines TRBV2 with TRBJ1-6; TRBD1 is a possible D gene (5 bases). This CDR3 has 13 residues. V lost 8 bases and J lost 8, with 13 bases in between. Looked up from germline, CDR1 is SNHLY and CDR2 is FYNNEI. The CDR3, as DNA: TGTGCCAGCGTCACCCGCAGGGATTCACCCCTCCACTTT. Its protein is CASVTRRDSPLHF.

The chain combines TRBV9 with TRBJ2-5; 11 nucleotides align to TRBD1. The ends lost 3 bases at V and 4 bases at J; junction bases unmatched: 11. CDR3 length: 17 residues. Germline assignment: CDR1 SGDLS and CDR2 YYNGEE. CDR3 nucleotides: TGTGCCAGCAGCGAAGACCCCGGGACAGGGGGGCGAGAGACCCAGTACTTC. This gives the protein CASSEDPGTGGRETQYF.

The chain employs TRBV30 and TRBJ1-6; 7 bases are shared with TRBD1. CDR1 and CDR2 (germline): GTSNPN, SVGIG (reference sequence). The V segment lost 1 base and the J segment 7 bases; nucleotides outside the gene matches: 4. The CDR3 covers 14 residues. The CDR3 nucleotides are TGTGCCTGGAGTGCGGGACAGCCGAATTCACCCCTCCACTTT. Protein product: CAWSAGQPNSPLHF.

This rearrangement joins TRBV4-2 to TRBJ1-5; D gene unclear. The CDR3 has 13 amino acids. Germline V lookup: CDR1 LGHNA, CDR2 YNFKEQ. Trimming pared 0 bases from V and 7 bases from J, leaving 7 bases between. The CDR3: CASSQDGGQPQHF. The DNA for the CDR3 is TGTGCCAGCAGCCAAGATGGAGGCCAGCCCCAGCATTTT.

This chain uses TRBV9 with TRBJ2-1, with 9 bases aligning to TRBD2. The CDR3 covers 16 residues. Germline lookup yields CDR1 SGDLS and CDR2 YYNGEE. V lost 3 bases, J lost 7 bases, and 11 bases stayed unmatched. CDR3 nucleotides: TGTGCCAGCAGCGCCAACCTAGCGGGACTTGGTAATGAGCAGTTCTTC. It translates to CASSANLAGLGNEQFF.

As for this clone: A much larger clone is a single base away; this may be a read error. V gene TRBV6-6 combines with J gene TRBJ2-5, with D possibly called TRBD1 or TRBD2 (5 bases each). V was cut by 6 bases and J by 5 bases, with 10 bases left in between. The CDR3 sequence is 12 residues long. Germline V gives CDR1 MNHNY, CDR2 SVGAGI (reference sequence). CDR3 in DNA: TGTGCCAGCAGCCCATGGGGGGAGACCCAGTACTTC. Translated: CASSPWGETQYF.

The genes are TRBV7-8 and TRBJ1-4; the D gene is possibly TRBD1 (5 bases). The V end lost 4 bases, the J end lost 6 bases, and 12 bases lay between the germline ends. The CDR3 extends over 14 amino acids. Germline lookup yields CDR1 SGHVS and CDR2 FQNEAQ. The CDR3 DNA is TGTGCCAGCAGCTCCCAGGGTAGTTATGAAAAACTGTTTTTT. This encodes CASSSQGSYEKLFF. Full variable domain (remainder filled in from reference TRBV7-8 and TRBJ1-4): GAGVSQSPRYKVAKRGQDVALRCDPISGHVSLFWYQQALGQGPEFLTYFQNEAQLDKSGLPSDRFFAERPEGSVSTLKIQRTQQEDSAVYLCASSSQGSYEKLFFGSGTQLSVL.

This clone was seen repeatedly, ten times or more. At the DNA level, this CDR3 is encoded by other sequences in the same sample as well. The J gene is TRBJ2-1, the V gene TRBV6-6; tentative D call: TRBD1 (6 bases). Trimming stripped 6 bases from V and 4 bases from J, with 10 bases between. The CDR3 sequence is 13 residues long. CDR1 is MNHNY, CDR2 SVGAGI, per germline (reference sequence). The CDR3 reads CASSQTGYNEQFF. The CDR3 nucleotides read TGTGCCAGCAGCCAAACAGGGTACAATGAGCAGTTCTTC.

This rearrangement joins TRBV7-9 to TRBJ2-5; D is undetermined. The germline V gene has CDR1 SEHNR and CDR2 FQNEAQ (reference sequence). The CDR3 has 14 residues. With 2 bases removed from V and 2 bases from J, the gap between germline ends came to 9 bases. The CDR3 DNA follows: TGTGCCAGCAGCTTAATTGCTGTACAAGAGACCCAGTACTTC. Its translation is CASSLIAVQETQYF.

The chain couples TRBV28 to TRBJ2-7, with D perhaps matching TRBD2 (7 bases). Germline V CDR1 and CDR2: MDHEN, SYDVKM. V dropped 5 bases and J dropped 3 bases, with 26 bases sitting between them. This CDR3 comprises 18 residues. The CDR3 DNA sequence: TGTGCCAGCAGTCTCGGAGGGGGAGGGTTCCAAAATTTCTACGAGCAGTACTTC. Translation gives CASSLGGGGFQNFYEQYF.

CDR3 nucleotides: TGTGCCAGTAGTCCCGGACTAGCGGGAGGGGATGAGCAGTTCTTC. This gives the protein CASSPGLAGGDEQFF. This chain joins TRBV19 and TRBJ2-1; 15 nucleotides line up with TRBD2. The length of the CDR3 is 15 residues. V was clipped by 5 bases and J by 8 bases; unmatched bases: 4. Germline V CDR1 and CDR2: LNHDA, SQIVND (reference sequence).

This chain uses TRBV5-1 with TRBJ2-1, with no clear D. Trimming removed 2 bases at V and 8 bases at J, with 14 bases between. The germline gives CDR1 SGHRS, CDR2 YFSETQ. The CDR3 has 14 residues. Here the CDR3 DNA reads TGCGCCAGCAGCTTCCCGGGCCAGGTCGATGAGCAGTTCTTC. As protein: CASSFPGQVDEQFF. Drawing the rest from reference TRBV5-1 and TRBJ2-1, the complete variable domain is KAGVTQTPRYLIKTRGQQVTLSCSPISGHRSVSWYQQTPGQGLQFLFEYFSETQRNKGNFPGRFSGRQFSNSRSEMNVSTLELGDSALYLCASSFPGQVDEQFFGPGTRLTVL.